This passage covers 32 T cell receptor beta chains from one sample sequenced in a study of blood T cell repertoires in COVID-19. Method: immunoSEQ multiplex PCR; TCRdb's copy keeps in-frame clones and lacks some. The sample lists 270,000 or so clones, about 88% occurring once. Specimen: peripheral blood. These receptor sequences come from a human donor with COVID-19, enrolled during active disease. The donor label of this sample is uncertain.

CDR3 amino acids: CASSFGGTGFADTQYF. CDR3 DNA: TGTGCCAGCAGTTTTGGCGGGACAGGGTTTGCAGATACGCAGTATTTT. This chain links TRBV28 with TRBJ2-3; 9 nucleotides line up with TRBD1. V trimming: 3 bases; J trimming: 4 bases; junction bases outside the gene matches: 8. This CDR3 spans 16 amino acids. Germline CDR1 and CDR2: MDHEN and SYDVKM.

The gene calls are TRBV2 and TRBJ1-1; perhaps TRBD1 as D (6 bases). Germline V gene data show CDR1 as SNHLY and CDR2 as FYNNEI. V was shortened by 3 bases and J by 1 base, with 15 bases between the two germline ends. CDR3 length equals 16 residues. CDR3 sequence: CASSDLQGGGNTEAFF. CDR3 DNA: TGTGCCAGCAGTGATCTACAGGGTGGGGGGAACACTGAAGCTTTCTTT.

The V call is TRBV29-1, the J call TRBJ2-1; 7 bases agree with TRBD1. V lost 5 bases and J lost 4; bases outside the gene matches: 8. CDR1 and CDR2 (germline): SQVTM, ANQGSEA. The CDR3 is 14 amino acids. CDR3 protein: CSVCNRGPYNEQFF. In DNA form, the CDR3 reads TGCAGCGTTTGTAACAGGGGTCCTTACAATGAGCAGTTCTTC.

The rearrangement joins TRBV28 to TRBJ1-1, with a tentative D call TRBD1 (5 bases). From germline, CDR1 is MDHEN and CDR2 SYDVKM. This CDR3 has 15 amino acids. V shed 3 bases and J shed 0 bases, with 11 bases lying between them. The CDR3 reads CASSFYRSLNTEAFF. The CDR3 DNA is TGTGCCAGCAGTTTTTACAGGAGCTTGAACACTGAAGCTTTCTTT.

Turning to this clone: The same CDR3 arises from other DNA sequences in this sample as well. CDR3 DNA sequence: TGCGCCAGCAGCCTAGTTGCGGGAACCTCCTACAATGAGCAGTTCTTC. Translating it yields CASSLVAGTSYNEQFF. The chain employs TRBV5-1 and TRBJ2-1; the D gene is possibly TRBD2 (6 bases). The germline V gene has CDR1 SGHRS and CDR2 YFSETQ. The CDR3 has 16 residues. V was cut by 4 bases and J by 0 bases, with 14 bases left in between.

The J gene is TRBJ2-5, the V gene TRBV5-1; a weak D match, TRBD2 (5 bases). Germline CDR1 is SGHRS and CDR2 is YFSETQ. There are 15 residues in the CDR3. V lost 0 bases and J 5 bases, leaving 14 bases between the germline ends. CDR3 loop: CASSLGGRGAETQYF. The DNA of the CDR3 is TGCGCCAGCAGCTTGGGTGGTCGGGGAGCGGAGACCCAGTACTTC.

The rearrangement uses TRBV15 and TRBJ2-7, with TRBD1 as a possible D gene (5 bases). Trimming removed 5 bases at V and 6 bases at J, with 14 bases between. CDR3 length: 13 residues. Germline CDR1 reads LNHNV; CDR2 reads YYDKDF (reference sequence). The CDR3 DNA reads TGTGCCACCAGCGGAGTAAACAGGCGCGAGCAGTACTTC. This gives the protein CATSGVNRREQYF.

The genes are TRBV9 and TRBJ2-7; no clear D. The CDR3 runs 13 residues. Germline-derived CDR1 and CDR2 are SGDLS and YYNGEE. V lost 1 base, J lost 2 bases, and 7 bases lay in between. The DNA of the CDR3 is TGTGCCAGCAGCGTAAGCATCGCCTACGAGCAGTACTTC. Translation gives CASSVSIAYEQYF.

The chain joins TRBV6-5 to TRBJ1-6, with D tentatively TRBD1 (5 bases). Germline V gives CDR1 MNHEY, CDR2 SVGAGI. The CDR3 covers 15 residues. The ends were cut back, 5 bases at V and 10 bases at J, with 18 bases in the middle. The CDR3 DNA is TGTGCCAGCAGTACCCCCAGGGTTTTCGACTCACCCCTCCACTTT. Translated: CASSTPRVFDSPLHF.

This clone was seen only a few times. This chain joins TRBV5-4 and TRBJ1-2; no firm D call. Germline values: CDR1 SGHNT, CDR2 YYREEE (reference sequence). This CDR3 has 13 amino acids. The V end was cut by 5 bases, the J end by 4 bases, with 12 bases between. The CDR3 coding sequence is TGTGCCAGCAGGACCCAGGTTACCTATGGCTACACCTTC. The encoded protein is CASRTQVTYGYTF. The full variable domain, completed using reference TRBV5-4 and TRBJ1-2, is ETGVTQSPTHLIKTRGQQVTLRCSSQSGHNTVSWYQQALGQGPQFIFQYYREEENGRGNFPPRFSGLQFPNYSSELNVNALELDDSALYLCASRTQVTYGYTFGSGTRLTVV.

The rearrangement links TRBV7-2 to TRBJ2-7, with TRBD2 identical over 11 bases. CDR1 and CDR2 (germline): SGHTA, FQGNSA. The CDR3 extends over 15 amino acids. V was clipped by 6 bases and J by 7 bases; unmatched bases: 11. The CDR3, as DNA: TGTGCCAGCAGTCCGATTAGCGGGAGGGCCAGTGAGCAGTACTTC. It translates to CASSPISGRASEQYF.

This chain connects TRBV5-1 to TRBJ2-3, with D maybe TRBD1 (6 bases). V lost 0 bases and J lost 3, with 20 bases in between. The CDR3 is 18 amino acids. The germline CDR1 and CDR2 sequences are SGHRS and YFSETQ. The CDR3 loop is CASSLAVATGLRTDTQYF. The CDR3 DNA sequence: TGCGCCAGCAGCTTGGCCGTCGCCACAGGGTTGAGGACAGATACGCAGTATTTT.

The chain is built from TRBV7-2 and TRBJ1-5; D is perhaps TRBD1 (6 bases). Trimming took 4 bases from V and 0 from J, leaving 13 bases between them. The CDR3 runs 16 residues. Germline V lookup: CDR1 SGHTA, CDR2 FQGNSA. The chain's CDR3 is CASSYRPGVSNQPQHF. The CDR3 region has the DNA TGTGCCAGCAGCTATAGGCCAGGGGTTAGCAATCAGCCCCAGCATTTT.

V is TRBV6-6 and J is TRBJ2-5; D is perhaps TRBD1 (6 bases). Germline values: CDR1 MNHNY, CDR2 SVGAGI (reference sequence). V lost 2 bases and J 4 bases, leaving 11 bases between the germline ends. The CDR3 length is 14 residues. CDR3 amino acids: CASSYMAGAETQYF. In DNA, the CDR3 is TGTGCCAGCAGTTACATGGCAGGGGCAGAGACCCAGTACTTC.

The chain has TRBV19 and TRBJ1-5; the D gene is possibly TRBD1 (6 bases). Trimming cost V 7 bases and J 2 bases, with 9 bases left between them. CDR3 length: 13 residues. CDR1 and CDR2 from the germline V gene are LNHDA and SQIVND (reference sequence). CDR3 residues: CASNRDGNQPQHF. CDR3 coding DNA: TGTGCCAGTAACAGGGATGGCAATCAGCCCCAGCATTTT. Combining the CDR3 with reference TRBV19 and TRBJ1-5 gives the whole variable domain DGGITQSPKYLFRKEGQNVTLSCEQNLNHDAMYWYRQDPGQGLRLIYYSQIVNDFQKGDIAEGYSVSREKKESFPLTVTSAQKNPTAFYLCASNRDGNQPQHFGDGTRLSIL.

This clone came up once. This chain links TRBV2 with TRBJ2-6, with TRBD1 identical over 8 bases. Germline CDR1 and CDR2: SNHLY and FYNNEI. V shed 3 bases and J 0 bases; nucleotides not matched to a gene: 7. The CDR3 is 18 residues long. CDR3 coding DNA: TGTGCCAGCAGTGAGTGGGACAGGAGTTTCTCTGGGGCCAACGTCCTGACTTTC. Protein sequence: CASSEWDRSFSGANVLTF.

The V and J genes are TRBV30 and TRBJ2-3; D unclear. The CDR3 loop spans 12 amino acids. Trimming took off 1 base at V and 8 bases at J, with 10 bases between the two ends. CDR1 and CDR2 from the germline V gene are GTSNPN and SVGIG (reference sequence). CDR3 sequence (DNA): TGTGCCTGGAGTGAAGACTCTGGTACGCAGTATTTT. Encoded protein: CAWSEDSGTQYF. The whole variable domain, filled in from reference TRBV30 and TRBJ2-3, reads SQTIHQWPATLVQPVGSPLSLECTVEGTSNPNLYWYRQAAGRGLQLLFYSVGIGQISSEVPQNLSASRPQDRQFILSSKKLLLSDSGFYLCAWSEDSGTQYFGPGTRLTVL.

This clone was found a few times. This chain joins TRBV7-8 and TRBJ1-1, with 8 bases fitting TRBD1. V shed 1 base and J 11 bases; nucleotides not matched to a gene: 9. The CDR3 runs to 14 residues. Germline V gives CDR1 SGHVS, CDR2 FQNEAQ. The CDR3 is CASSLGRRQGAAFF. The CDR3 nucleotides read TGTGCCAGCAGCTTAGGCCGGCGGCAGGGGGCGGCTTTCTTT.

This chain connects TRBV5-4 to TRBJ2-7, with TRBD2 matching over 11 bases. Germline assignment: CDR1 SGHNT and CDR2 YYREEE (reference sequence). After removal of 4 bases from V and 3 bases from J, the junction contained 3 bases not matched to a gene. This CDR3 is built from 14 residues. The CDR3 sequence is CASSSTSGGYEQYF. The CDR3 DNA follows: TGTGCCAGCAGCAGTACTAGCGGGGGCTACGAGCAGTACTTC. The full variable domain, completed using reference TRBV5-4 and TRBJ2-7, is ETGVTQSPTHLIKTRGQQVTLRCSSQSGHNTVSWYQQALGQGPQFIFQYYREEENGRGNFPPRFSGLQFPNYSSELNVNALELDDSALYLCASSSTSGGYEQYFGPGTRLTVT.

This sequence joins TRBV29-1 and TRBJ1-3; D not resolved. Germline assignment: CDR1 SQVTM and CDR2 ANQGSEA. The CDR3 sequence is 14 residues long. V was shortened by 6 bases and J by 0 bases, with 12 bases between the two germline ends. The CDR3 DNA reads TGCAGCGTGCCAGGCCAGGACTCTGGAAACACCATATATTTT. This codes for CSVPGQDSGNTIYF.

V and J are TRBV6-4 and TRBJ2-1; 7 nucleotides align to TRBD2. The V gene end was trimmed by 5 bases and the J gene end by 8 bases; junction bases not matched to a gene: 6. The germline V gene has CDR1 MRHNA and CDR2 SNTAGT. The CDR3 has 13 amino acids. The CDR3 DNA reads TGTGCCAGCAGTTGGGGGGGTGGCTATGAGCAGTTCTTC. Translation gives CASSWGGGYEQFF.

The chain is built from TRBV27 and TRBJ1-2; perhaps TRBD1 as D (5 bases). The CDR3 loop spans 13 amino acids. The V end lost 4 bases, the J end lost 4 bases, and 10 bases lay between the germline ends. Germline V CDR1 and CDR2: MNHEY, SMNVEV (reference sequence). In nucleotides, the CDR3 is TGTGCCAGCAGTTCGGGGGTTTTCTATGGCTACACCTTC. It codes for CASSSGVFYGYTF.

The chain joins TRBV28 to TRBJ2-6; 8 nucleotides match TRBD1. V lost 5 bases, J lost 2 bases, and 8 bases stayed unmatched. This CDR3 region has 17 residues. Germline V gene sequence: CDR1 MDHEN, CDR2 SYDVKM. The CDR3 coding sequence is TGTGCCAGCAGTCTTCCGGGACAGGTGACTGGGGCCAACGTCCTGACTTTC. Encoded protein: CASSLPGQVTGANVLTF.

The V and J genes are TRBV4-1 and TRBJ2-7; 11 bases align to TRBD2. Germline trimming cut 4 bases from V and 3 bases from J; bases unmatched to any gene: 5. The CDR3 length is 15 residues. Germline loops: CDR1 MGHRA, CDR2 YSYEKL. CDR3 in amino acids: CASSPTGLAVYEQYF. CDR3 nucleotide sequence: TGCGCCAGCAGCCCAACGGGACTAGCGGTCTACGAGCAGTACTTC.

The chain is built from TRBV5-4 and TRBJ1-2; 10 bases fit TRBD1. Germline V gene data show CDR1 as SGHNT and CDR2 as YYREEE (reference sequence). CDR3 length: 17 amino acids. The junction had 11 bases not matched to a gene; V was cut back by 0 bases and J by 6 bases. The CDR3 region is CASSLERQGATFDGYTF. The CDR3 DNA follows: TGTGCCAGCAGCTTGGAACGACAGGGGGCGACGTTCGATGGCTACACCTTC. The full variable domain, in which reference TRBV5-4 and TRBJ1-2 provide the parts outside the CDR3, is ETGVTQSPTHLIKTRGQQVTLRCSSQSGHNTVSWYQQALGQGPQFIFQYYREEENGRGNFPPRFSGLQFPNYSSELNVNALELDDSALYLCASSLERQGATFDGYTFGSGTRLTVV.

The chain joins TRBV19 to TRBJ2-1; a possible D gene is TRBD2 (6 bases). V was cut by 6 bases and J by 8 bases, with 20 bases left in between. The CDR3 loop spans 15 amino acids. CDR1 is LNHDA, CDR2 SQIVND, per germline (reference sequence). CDR3 in amino acids: CASRSPGLPLDEQFF. The CDR3 coding sequence is TGTGCCAGTAGAAGTCCGGGACTCCCTTTGGATGAGCAGTTCTTC.

The DNA for the CDR3 is TGTGCCAGGGAGCGGGAGAATAGCTACGAGCAGTACTTC. Translating it yields CARERENSYEQYF. The V call is TRBV6-4, the J call TRBJ2-7, with 8 bases identical to TRBD2. The CDR3 contains 13 residues. Losses at the gene ends were 9 bases for V and 3 bases for J; bases not matched to a gene: 7. The germline CDR1 and CDR2 sequences are MRHNA and SNTAGT.

This clone was seen once. The rearrangement uses TRBV5-1 and TRBJ2-1, with 11 bases that match TRBD2. Germline V gene data show CDR1 as SGHRS and CDR2 as YFSETQ. The CDR3 totals 15 residues. V lost 4 bases, J lost 5 bases, and 5 bases stayed unmatched. The CDR3 coding sequence is TGCGCCAGCAGCCACCCGGGACTAGCGGACAATGAGCAGTTCTTC. Its translation: CASSHPGLADNEQFF.

The chain recombines TRBV5-1 with TRBJ2-1; 7 nucleotides match TRBD2. V was clipped by 5 bases and J by 4 bases; unmatched bases: 12. There are 16 residues in the CDR3. Germline loops: CDR1 SGHRS, CDR2 YFSETQ. The DNA of the CDR3 is TGCGCCAGCAGAGATGGACTAGGCGGAGGGTACAATGAGCAGTTCTTC. Translating it yields CASRDGLGGGYNEQFF.

This chain links TRBV5-1 with TRBJ1-2, with TRBD1 matching over 7 bases. In germline, CDR1 is SGHRS, CDR2 YFSETQ. The CDR3 length is 13 residues. The V and J ends lost 5 bases and 4 bases, in that order; junction bases with no gene match: 5. CDR3 region: CASRSQGTYGYTF. The CDR3 bases are TGCGCCAGCAGGTCACAGGGGACCTATGGCTACACCTTC.

V and J are TRBV10-1 and TRBJ1-4, with unresolved D. Between the trimmed V and J ends, which lost 5 bases and 10 bases, there was a span of 11 bases. In germline, CDR1 is WNHNN, CDR2 SYGVQD (reference sequence). CDR3 length: 12 amino acids. CDR3 nucleotide sequence: TGCGCCAGCAGTCCCGGACGGGGAAAACTGTTTTTT. This sequence encodes CASSPGRGKLFF.

The chain joins TRBV28 to TRBJ1-2; 8 bases are a match to TRBD1. This CDR3 spans 18 amino acids. J lost 6 bases, V lost 2 bases, and 17 bases had no gene match. Germline V gene data show CDR1 as MDHEN and CDR2 as SYDVKM. Written as DNA, the CDR3 is TGTGCCAGCAGTTTAGAACGTTCGGCAGGGGGCTTTTTCGATGGCTACACCTTC. This encodes CASSLERSAGGFFDGYTF.